The present TCR beta chain was sequenced within a study of long-term antiretroviral therapy in people with HIV. This clone was counted a few times. Survey-level immunoSEQ v3.0 assays were run. Here immunoSEQ multiplex PCR was the method, and the copy in TCRdb shows in-frame clones only, minus some. The profile shows around 15,000 clones, around 84% of them singletons. Germline loops: CDR1 SGHRS, CDR2 YFSETQ. CDR3 length equals 14 residues. V was cut by 4 bases and J by 6 bases, with 17 bases left in between. The chain combines TRBV5-1 with TRBJ2-7; D is undetermined. Material: unsorted PBMCs, obtained 0.1 years after starting antiretroviral therapy. The receptor's source is a man aged 18 to 29 with HIV. CDR3 amino acids: CASSDVPKSGEQYF. The CDR3 nucleotides are TGCGCCAGCAGCGATGTCCCCAAAAGTGGCGAGCAGTACTTC.